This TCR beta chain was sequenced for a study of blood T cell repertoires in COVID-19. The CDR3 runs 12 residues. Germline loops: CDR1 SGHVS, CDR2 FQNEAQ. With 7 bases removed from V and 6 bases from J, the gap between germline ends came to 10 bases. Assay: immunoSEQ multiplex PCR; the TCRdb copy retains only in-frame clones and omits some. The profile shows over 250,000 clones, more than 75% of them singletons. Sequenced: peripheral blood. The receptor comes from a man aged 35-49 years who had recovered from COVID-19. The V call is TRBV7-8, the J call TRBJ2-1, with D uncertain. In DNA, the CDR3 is TGTGCCAGCACCCTAGTTCCCAATGAGCAGTTCTTC. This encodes CASTLVPNEQFF.